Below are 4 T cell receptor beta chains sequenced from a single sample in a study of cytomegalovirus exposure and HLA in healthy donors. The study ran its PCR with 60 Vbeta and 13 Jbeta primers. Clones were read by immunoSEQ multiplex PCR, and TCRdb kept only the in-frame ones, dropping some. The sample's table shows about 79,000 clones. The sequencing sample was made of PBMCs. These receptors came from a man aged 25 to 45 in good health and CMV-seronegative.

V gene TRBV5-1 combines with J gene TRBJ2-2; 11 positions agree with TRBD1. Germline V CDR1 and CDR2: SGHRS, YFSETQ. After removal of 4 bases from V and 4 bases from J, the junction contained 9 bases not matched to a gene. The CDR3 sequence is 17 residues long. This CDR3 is CASSLDRGPIPTGELFF. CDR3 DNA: TGCGCCAGCAGCCTGGACAGGGGGCCAATTCCCACCGGGGAGCTGTTTTTT.

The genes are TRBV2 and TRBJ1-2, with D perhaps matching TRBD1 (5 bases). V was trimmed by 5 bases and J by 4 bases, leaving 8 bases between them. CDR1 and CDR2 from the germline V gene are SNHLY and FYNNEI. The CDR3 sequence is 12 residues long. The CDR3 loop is CASSRDFYGYTF. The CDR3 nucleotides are TGTGCCAGCAGTAGGGACTTCTATGGCTACACCTTC.

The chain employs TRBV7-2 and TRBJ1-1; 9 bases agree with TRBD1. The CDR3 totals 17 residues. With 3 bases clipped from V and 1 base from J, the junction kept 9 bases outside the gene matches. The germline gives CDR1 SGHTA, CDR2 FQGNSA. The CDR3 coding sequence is TGTGCCAGCAGCTTCGAAGACCTGGACAGGGGGAACACTGAAGCTTTCTTT. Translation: CASSFEDLDRGNTEAFF. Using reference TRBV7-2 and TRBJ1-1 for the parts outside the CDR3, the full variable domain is GAGVSQSPSNKVTEKGKDVELRCDPISGHTALYWYRQSLGQGLEFLIYFQGNSAPDKSGLPSDRFSAERTGGSVSTLTIQRTQQEDSAVYLCASSFEDLDRGNTEAFFGQGTRLTVV.

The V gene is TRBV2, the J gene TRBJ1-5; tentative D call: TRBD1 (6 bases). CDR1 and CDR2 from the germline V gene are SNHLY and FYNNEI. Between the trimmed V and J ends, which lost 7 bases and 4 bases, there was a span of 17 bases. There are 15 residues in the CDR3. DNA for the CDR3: TGTGCCAGCAAAACTTCTCAGGGGAAAAATCAGCCCCAGCATTTT. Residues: CASKTSQGKNQPQHF.